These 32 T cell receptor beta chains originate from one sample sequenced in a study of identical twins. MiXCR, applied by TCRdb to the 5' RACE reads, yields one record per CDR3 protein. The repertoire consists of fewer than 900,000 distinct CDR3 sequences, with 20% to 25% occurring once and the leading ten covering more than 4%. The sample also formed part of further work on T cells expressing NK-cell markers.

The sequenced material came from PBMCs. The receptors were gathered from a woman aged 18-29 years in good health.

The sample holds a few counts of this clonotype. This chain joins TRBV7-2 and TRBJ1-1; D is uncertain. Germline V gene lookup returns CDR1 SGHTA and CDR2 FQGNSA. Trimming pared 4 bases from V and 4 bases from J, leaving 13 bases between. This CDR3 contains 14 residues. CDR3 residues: CASSSRDIATEAFF. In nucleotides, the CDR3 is TGTGCCAGCAGCTCCCGTGACATAGCCACTGAAGCTTTCTTT.

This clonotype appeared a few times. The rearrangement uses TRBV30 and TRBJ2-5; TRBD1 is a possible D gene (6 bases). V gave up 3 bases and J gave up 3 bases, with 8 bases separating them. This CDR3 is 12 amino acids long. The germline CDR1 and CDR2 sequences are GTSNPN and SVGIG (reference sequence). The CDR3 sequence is CAWSQGKETQYF. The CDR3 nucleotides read TGTGCCTGGAGCCAGGGGAAAGAGACCCAGTACTTC.

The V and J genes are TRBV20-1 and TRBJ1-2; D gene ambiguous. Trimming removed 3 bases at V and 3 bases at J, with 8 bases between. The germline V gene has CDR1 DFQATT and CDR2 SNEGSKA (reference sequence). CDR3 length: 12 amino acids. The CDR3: CSASGSYYGYTF. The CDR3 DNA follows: TGCAGTGCTAGTGGCAGTTACTATGGCTACACCTTC.

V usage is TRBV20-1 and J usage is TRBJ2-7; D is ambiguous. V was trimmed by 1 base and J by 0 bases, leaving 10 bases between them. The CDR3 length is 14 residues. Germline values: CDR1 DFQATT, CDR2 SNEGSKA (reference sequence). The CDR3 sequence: CSARAHWLSYEQYF. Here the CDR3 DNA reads TGCAGTGCTAGAGCTCATTGGCTCTCCTACGAGCAGTACTTC.

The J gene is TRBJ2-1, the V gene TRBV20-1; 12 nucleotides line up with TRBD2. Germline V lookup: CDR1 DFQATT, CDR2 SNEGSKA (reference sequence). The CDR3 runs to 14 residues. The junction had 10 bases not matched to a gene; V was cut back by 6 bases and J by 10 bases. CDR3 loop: CSAPLAGGLEEQFF. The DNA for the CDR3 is TGCAGTGCCCCTCTAGCGGGAGGGTTGGAGGAGCAGTTCTTC.

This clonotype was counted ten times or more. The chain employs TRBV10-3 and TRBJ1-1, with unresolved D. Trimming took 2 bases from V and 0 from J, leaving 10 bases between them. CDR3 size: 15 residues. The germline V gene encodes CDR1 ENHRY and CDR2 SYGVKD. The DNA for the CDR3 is TGTGCCATCAGTGAGGAGGCACGGATGAACACTGAAGCTTTCTTT. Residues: CAISEEARMNTEAFF.

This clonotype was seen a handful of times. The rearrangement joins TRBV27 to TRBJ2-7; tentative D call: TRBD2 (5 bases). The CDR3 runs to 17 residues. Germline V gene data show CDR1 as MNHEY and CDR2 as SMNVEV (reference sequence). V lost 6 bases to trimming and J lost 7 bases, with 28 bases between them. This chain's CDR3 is CASSLSSTWAVRGEQYF. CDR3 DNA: TGTGCCAGCAGCCTCTCCTCAACATGGGCGGTCCGGGGAGAGCAGTACTTC.

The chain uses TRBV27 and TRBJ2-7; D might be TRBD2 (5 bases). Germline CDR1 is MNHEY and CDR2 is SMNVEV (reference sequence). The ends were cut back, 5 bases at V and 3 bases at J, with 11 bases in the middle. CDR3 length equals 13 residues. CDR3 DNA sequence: TGTGCCAGCAGTCCCTCCCGGGACTACGAGCAGTACTTC. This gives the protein CASSPSRDYEQYF.

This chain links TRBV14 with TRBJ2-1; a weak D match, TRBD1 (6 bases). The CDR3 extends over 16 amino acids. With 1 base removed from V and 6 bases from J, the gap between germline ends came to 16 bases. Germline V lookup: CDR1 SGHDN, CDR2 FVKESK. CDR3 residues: CASSQAEVGAPNEQFF. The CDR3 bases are TGTGCCAGCAGCCAAGCTGAGGTGGGGGCCCCCAATGAGCAGTTCTTC.

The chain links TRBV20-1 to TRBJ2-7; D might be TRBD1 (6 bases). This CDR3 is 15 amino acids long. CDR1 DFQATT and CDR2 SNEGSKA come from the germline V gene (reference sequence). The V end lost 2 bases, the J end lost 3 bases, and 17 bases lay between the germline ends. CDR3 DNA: TGCAGTGCTAGAATAGGACAGCTCATAAGCTACGAGCAGTACTTC. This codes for CSARIGQLISYEQYF.

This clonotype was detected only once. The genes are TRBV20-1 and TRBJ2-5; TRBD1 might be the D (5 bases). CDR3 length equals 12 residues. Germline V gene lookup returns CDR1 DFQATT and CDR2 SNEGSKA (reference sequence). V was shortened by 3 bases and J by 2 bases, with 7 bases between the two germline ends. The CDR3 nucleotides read TGCAGTGCTAGGACAGTGCAAGAGACCCAGTACTTC. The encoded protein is CSARTVQETQYF.

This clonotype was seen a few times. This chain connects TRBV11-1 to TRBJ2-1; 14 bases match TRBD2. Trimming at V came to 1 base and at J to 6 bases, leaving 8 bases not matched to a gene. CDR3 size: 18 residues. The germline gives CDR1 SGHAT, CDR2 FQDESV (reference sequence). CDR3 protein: CASSLGGGLAGATNEQFF. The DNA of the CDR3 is TGTGCCAGCAGCTTAGGGGGGGGACTAGCGGGAGCCACCAATGAGCAGTTCTTC.

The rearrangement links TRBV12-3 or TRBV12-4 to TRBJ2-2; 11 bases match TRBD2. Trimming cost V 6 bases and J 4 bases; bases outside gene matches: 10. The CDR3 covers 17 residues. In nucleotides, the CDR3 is TGTGCCAGCAGCTCCCAGACTAGCGGGATTGGCACCGGGGAGCTGTTTTTT. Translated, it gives CASSSQTSGIGTGELFF.

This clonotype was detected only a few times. The CDR3: CATSARTDFTDTQYF. The CDR3 nucleotides are TGTGCCACCTCAGCGCGAACGGATTTCACAGATACGCAGTATTTT. The chain recombines TRBV15 with TRBJ2-3; no definite D call. V lost 8 bases and J 2 bases, leaving 17 bases between the germline ends. CDR1 is LNHNV, CDR2 YYDKDF, per germline (reference sequence). The CDR3 has 15 residues.

The CDR3 here is CASSQARQEVYEQYF. As DNA, the CDR3 is TGCGCCAGCAGCCAAGCCAGACAGGAGGTCTACGAGCAGTACTTC. This chain connects TRBV4-3 to TRBJ2-7; a weak D match, TRBD1 (6 bases). The CDR3 consists of 15 residues. Germline CDR1 reads LGHNA; CDR2 reads YSLEER. The V end was cut by 1 base, the J end by 3 bases, with 13 bases between.

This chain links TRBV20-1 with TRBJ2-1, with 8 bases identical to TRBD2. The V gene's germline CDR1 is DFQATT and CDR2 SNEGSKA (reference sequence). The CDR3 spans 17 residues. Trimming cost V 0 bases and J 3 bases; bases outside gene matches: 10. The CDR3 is CSAREQELAANYNEQFF. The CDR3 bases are TGCAGTGCTAGAGAGCAGGAACTAGCGGCCAACTACAATGAGCAGTTCTTC.

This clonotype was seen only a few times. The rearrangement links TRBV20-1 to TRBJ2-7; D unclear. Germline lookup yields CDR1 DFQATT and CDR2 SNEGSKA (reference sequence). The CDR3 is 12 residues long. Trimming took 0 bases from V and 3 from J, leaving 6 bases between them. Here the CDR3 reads CSARDHFYEQYF. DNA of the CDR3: TGCAGTGCTAGAGATCACTTCTACGAGCAGTACTTC.

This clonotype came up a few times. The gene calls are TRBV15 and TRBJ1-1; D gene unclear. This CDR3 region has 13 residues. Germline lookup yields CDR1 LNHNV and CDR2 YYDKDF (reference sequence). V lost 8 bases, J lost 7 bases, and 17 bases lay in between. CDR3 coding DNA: TGTGCCACCCAGATCGGACCCTCGGATGAAGCTTTCTTT. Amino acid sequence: CATQIGPSDEAFF. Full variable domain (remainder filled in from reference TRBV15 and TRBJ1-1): DAMVIQNPRYQVTQFGKPVTLSCSQTLNHNVMYWYQQKSSQAPKLLFHYYDKDFNNEADTPDNFQSRRPNTSFCFLDIRSPGLGDTAMYLCATQIGPSDEAFFGQGTRLTVV.

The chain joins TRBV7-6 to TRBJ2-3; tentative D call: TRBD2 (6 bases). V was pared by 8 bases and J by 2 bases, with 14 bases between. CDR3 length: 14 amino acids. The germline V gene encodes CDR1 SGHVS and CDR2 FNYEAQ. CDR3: CASSLAGLTDTQYF. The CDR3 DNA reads TGTGCCAGCTCCTTGGCGGGACTCACAGATACGCAGTATTTT.

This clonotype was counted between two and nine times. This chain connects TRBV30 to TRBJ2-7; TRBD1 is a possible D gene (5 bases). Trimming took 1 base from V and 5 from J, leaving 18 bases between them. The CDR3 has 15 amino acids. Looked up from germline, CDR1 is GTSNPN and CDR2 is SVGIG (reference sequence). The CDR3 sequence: CAWSGSTAYWDEQYF. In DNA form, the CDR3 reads TGTGCCTGGAGTGGATCGACAGCATATTGGGACGAGCAGTACTTC.

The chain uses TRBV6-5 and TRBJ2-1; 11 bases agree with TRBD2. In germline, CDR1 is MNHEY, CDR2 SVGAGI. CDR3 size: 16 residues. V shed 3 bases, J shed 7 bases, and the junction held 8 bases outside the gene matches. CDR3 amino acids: CASSYIGTSGINEQFF. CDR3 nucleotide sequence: TGTGCCAGCAGTTATATAGGGACTAGCGGTATTAATGAGCAGTTCTTC.

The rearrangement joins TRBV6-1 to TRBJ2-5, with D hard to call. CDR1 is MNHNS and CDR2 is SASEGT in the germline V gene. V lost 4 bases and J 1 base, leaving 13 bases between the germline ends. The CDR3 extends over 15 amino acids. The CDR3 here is CASSGIAELQETQYF. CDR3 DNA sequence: TGTGCCAGCAGTGGGATAGCAGAACTCCAAGAGACCCAGTACTTC.

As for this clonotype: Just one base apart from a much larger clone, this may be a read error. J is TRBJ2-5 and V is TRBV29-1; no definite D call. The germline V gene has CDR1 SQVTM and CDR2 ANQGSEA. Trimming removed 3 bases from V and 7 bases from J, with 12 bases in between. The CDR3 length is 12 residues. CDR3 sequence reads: CSVEFQEGTQYF. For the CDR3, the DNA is TGCAGCGTTGAGTTTCAAGAAGGGACCCAGTACTTC.

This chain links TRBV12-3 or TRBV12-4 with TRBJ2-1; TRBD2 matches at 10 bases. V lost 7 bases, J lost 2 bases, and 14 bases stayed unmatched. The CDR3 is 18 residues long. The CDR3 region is CASITNPQLAGAYNEQFF. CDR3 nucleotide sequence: TGTGCCAGCATCACAAACCCCCAGCTAGCGGGGGCCTACAATGAGCAGTTCTTC.

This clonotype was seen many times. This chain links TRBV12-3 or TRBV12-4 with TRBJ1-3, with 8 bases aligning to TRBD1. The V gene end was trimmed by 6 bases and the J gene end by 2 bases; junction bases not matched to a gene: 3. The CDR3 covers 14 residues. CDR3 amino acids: CASSATGAGNTIYF. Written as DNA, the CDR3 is TGTGCCAGCAGCGCGACAGGGGCTGGAAACACCATATATTTT.

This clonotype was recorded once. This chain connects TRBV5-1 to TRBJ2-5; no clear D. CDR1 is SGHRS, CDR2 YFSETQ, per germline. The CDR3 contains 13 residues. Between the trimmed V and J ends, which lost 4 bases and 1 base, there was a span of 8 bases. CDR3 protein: CASSVHGQETQYF. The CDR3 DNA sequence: TGCGCCAGCAGCGTTCACGGCCAAGAGACCCAGTACTTC.

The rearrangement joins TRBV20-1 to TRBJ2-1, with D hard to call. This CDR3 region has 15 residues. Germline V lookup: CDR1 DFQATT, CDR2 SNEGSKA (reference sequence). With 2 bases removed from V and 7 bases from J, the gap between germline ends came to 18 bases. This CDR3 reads CSARSPISFGNEQFF. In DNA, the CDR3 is TGCAGTGCTAGATCCCCTATTTCGTTTGGGAATGAGCAGTTCTTC.

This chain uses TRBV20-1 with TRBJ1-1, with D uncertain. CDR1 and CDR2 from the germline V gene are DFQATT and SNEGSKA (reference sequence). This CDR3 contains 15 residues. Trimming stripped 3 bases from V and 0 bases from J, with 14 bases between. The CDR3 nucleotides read TGCAGTGCTAGTAAGGACGGGAACCTGAACACTGAAGCTTTCTTT. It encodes CSASKDGNLNTEAFF.

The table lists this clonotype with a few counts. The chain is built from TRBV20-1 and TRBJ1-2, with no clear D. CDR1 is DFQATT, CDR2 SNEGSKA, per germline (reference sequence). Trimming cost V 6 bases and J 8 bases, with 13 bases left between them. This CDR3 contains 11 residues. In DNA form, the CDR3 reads TGCAGTGCGCCGGGATTAGGGGGCTACACCTTC. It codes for CSAPGLGGYTF.

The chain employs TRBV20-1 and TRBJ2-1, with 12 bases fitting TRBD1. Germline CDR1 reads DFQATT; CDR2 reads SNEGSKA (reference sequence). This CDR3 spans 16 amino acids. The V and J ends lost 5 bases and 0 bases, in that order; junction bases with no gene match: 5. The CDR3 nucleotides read TGCAGTGCTCCGGGACAGGGGGCGAGCTCCTACAATGAGCAGTTCTTC. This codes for CSAPGQGASSYNEQFF.

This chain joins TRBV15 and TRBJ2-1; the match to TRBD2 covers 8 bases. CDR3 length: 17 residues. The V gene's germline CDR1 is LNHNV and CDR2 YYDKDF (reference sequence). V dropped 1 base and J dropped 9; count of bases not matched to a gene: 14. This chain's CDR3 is CATSRVSGRDVIAEQFF. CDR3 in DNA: TGTGCCACCAGCAGAGTGAGCGGGAGAGACGTTATCGCTGAGCAGTTCTTC.

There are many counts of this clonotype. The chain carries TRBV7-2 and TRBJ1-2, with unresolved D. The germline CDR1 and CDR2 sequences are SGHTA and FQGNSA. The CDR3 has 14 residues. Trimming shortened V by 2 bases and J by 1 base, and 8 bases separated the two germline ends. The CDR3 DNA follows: TGTGCCAGCAGCTTAACGGCTATTAACTATGGCTACACCTTC. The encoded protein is CASSLTAINYGYTF.